The present TCR beta chain was sequenced within a study of T cell responses to AZD1222 COVID-19 vaccine. Background on the study: Pooled samples include second doses given at about 4 or 12 weeks.

This CDR3 contains 14 residues. The ends lost 3 bases at V and 0 bases at J; junction bases unmatched: 0. The V gene's germline CDR1 is MNHEY and CDR2 SMNVEV (reference sequence). The table came from immunoSEQ multiplex PCR; TCRdb's copy has only in-frame clones and leaves some out. The sample has 90,000 to 150,000 clones; approximately 85% are singletons. The sequencing used peripheral blood, collected on day 0 of AZD1222 vaccination. The chain links TRBV27 to TRBJ2-7; TRBD1 agrees at 9 bases. The receptor comes from an adult in good health. The CDR3 DNA sequence: TGTGCCAGCAGTTTGGACAGGGGCTCCTACGAGCAGTACTTC. Translating gives CASSLDRGSYEQYF.